Sequencing of this T cell receptor beta chain was carried out in a study of tumor-infiltrating lymphocytes in primary liver carcinoma. The overall study: Surgeons treated the primary liver carcinoma of the patients by surgical resection. Study-wide results and limits: Relative to tumor region pairs, the tumor-adjacent and tumor-blood pairs showed overlap that was lower. The 250 largest clones made up significantly more of tumor than blood repertoires (p = 0.039).

The length of the CDR3 is 15 residues. Germline V gene data show CDR1 as MNHEY and CDR2 as SVGAGI. Researchers drew blood RNA from unsorted whole blood and extracted germline DNA as well. Comments on this clonotype: What it binds is unknown. Sequence at one end of the junction differs from germline and may be a read error.

The investigators made TCR beta cDNA from roughly 460 ng total RNA, using a constant-region primer. Three rounds of nested multiplex PCR with slightly modified ARM-PCR produced TCR beta libraries. TRBV1-TRBV30 forward primers paired with a C-beta reverse primer drove the first two PCR rounds, about 10 cycles each. TCRdb re-analysed the multiplex PCR reads in MiXCR, keeping a single row per CDR3 protein. The sample includes 330,000 or so distinct CDR3 sequences, around three fifths seen only once; the top ten take approximately 5.9%. The genes are TRBV6-5 and TRBJ1-6; the match to TRBD1 covers 11 bases. The specimen was peripheral blood. The source of this sequence is a man between 40 and 49 years old with primary liver carcinoma and hepatitis B virus infection. The CDR3 here is CTSTRGQGDNSPLHF. In DNA, the CDR3 is TGTACCAGCACCCGGGGACAGGGGGACAATTCACCCCTCCACTTT.